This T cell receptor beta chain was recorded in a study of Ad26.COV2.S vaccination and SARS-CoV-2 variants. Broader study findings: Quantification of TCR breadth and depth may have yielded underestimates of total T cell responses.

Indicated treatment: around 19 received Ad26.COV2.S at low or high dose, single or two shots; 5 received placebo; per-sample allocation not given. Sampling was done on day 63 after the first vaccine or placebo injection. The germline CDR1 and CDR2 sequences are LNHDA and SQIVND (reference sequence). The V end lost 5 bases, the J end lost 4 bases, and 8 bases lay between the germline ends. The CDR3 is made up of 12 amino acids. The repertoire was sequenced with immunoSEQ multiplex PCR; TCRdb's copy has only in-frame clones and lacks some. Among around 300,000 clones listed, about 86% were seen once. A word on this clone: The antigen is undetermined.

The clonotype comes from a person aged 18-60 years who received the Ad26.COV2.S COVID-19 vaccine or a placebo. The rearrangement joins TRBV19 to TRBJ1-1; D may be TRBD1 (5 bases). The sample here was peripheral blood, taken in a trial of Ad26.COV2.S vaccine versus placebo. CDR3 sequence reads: CASSPGVTEAFF. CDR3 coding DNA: TGTGCCAGTAGTCCGGGGGTCACTGAAGCTTTCTTT.